A single sample is the source of the 24 T cell receptor beta chains below, sequenced in a study of CD8 T cells in Susac syndrome. The RNA input was roughly 0.45 to 1 ug, and it was reverse transcribed with random hexamers. A single record per CDR3 protein comes from TCRdb applying MiXCR to the immunoSEQ multiplex PCR reads. This sample has roughly 89,000 distinct CDR3 sequences, with around 96% found just once. Material: CD8+ T cells from PBMCs. The receptors derive from a human donor with Susac syndrome.

The chain employs TRBV7-2 and TRBJ1-1; TRBD1 agrees at 8 bases. With V trimmed by 1 base and J by 12 bases, 10 bases remained unmatched. Looked up from germline, CDR1 is SGHTA and CDR2 is FQGNSA. The CDR3 is 14 residues long. CDR3 protein: CASSLDGDRRRSFF. The CDR3 DNA sequence: TGTGCCAGCAGCTTAGATGGGGACAGGCGTAGGTCTTTCTTT.

The rearrangement uses TRBV4-3 and TRBJ2-7, with no clear D. The V and J ends lost 4 bases and 7 bases respectively, with 11 bases between them. Germline V gives CDR1 LGHNA, CDR2 YSLEER. There are 12 residues in the CDR3. CDR3 DNA sequence: TGCGCCAGCAGCCTAAACTGGAAAGAGCAGTACTTC. As protein: CASSLNWKEQYF.

The genes are TRBV3-1 and TRBJ2-3; tentatively, D is TRBD1 (7 bases). Germline CDR1 is LGHDT and CDR2 is YNNKEL (reference sequence). CDR3 size: 15 residues. Between the trimmed V and J ends, which lost 2 bases and 2 bases, there was a span of 11 bases. In DNA form, the CDR3 reads TGTGCCAGCAGCCAAAACAGGGGACTCACAGATACGCAGTATTTT. Its protein is CASSQNRGLTDTQYF.

This clonotype was seen a few times. The chain couples TRBV9 to TRBJ2-1; D is unclear. Germline V CDR1 and CDR2: SGDLS, YYNGEE. CDR3 length: 10 residues. Trimming pared 3 bases from V and 6 bases from J, leaving 1 base between. The CDR3 sequence: CASSGNEQFF. In DNA, the CDR3 is TGTGCCAGCAGCGGCAATGAGCAGTTCTTC.

J is TRBJ1-4 and V is TRBV20-1; D not certain. V was trimmed by 6 bases and J by 0 bases, leaving 11 bases between them. This CDR3 is 14 amino acids long. Germline assignment: CDR1 DFQATT and CDR2 SNEGSKA (reference sequence). The CDR3 loop reads CSASQPATNEKLFF. The CDR3 region has the DNA TGCAGTGCCAGTCAACCTGCAACTAATGAAAAACTGTTTTTT.

This rearrangement joins TRBV30 to TRBJ1-1; TRBD1 aligns across 8 bases. This CDR3 is 15 amino acids long. Trimming took 3 bases from V and 3 from J; bases not matched to a gene: 9. Germline loops: CDR1 GTSNPN, CDR2 SVGIG (reference sequence). The CDR3 region has the DNA TGTGCCTGGAGGATAAACAGGGGGGCCGACACTGAAGCTTTCTTT. It is translated as CAWRINRGADTEAFF.

V is TRBV29-1 and J is TRBJ1-5; D perhaps matches TRBD1 (5 bases). The CDR3 spans 15 residues. V gave up 3 bases and J gave up 3 bases, with 15 bases separating them. Germline CDR1 reads SQVTM; CDR2 reads ANQGSEA. The CDR3: CSVDYRGGINQPQHF. Here the CDR3 DNA reads TGCAGCGTTGATTACCGGGGGGGGATCAATCAGCCCCAGCATTTT.

The chain links TRBV7-3 to TRBJ2-2, with D unclear. V gave up 5 bases and J gave up 4 bases, with 8 bases separating them. The germline V gene encodes CDR1 SGHTA and CDR2 FQGTGA. The CDR3 consists of 13 residues. The CDR3 DNA reads as TGTGCCAGCAGCCCCGACCCCACCGGGGAGCTGTTTTTT. It specifies CASSPDPTGELFF.

The chain recombines TRBV10-3 with TRBJ2-5; 9 nucleotides agree with TRBD1. J lost 1 base, V lost 3 bases, and 3 bases had no gene match. CDR3 length: 15 residues. Per the germline V gene, CDR1 is ENHRY and CDR2 is SYGVKD. This CDR3 is CAISDGTGPQETQYF. CDR3 DNA: TGTGCCATCAGTGACGGGACAGGGCCCCAAGAGACCCAGTACTTC.

As DNA, the CDR3 is TGTGCCAGTACGGCTAATCAGCCCCAGCATTTT. It codes for CASTANQPQHF. The chain couples TRBV19 to TRBJ1-5; D not resolved. V was trimmed by 7 bases and J by 4 bases, leaving 5 bases between them. Germline V gene data show CDR1 as LNHDA and CDR2 as SQIVND (reference sequence). This CDR3 has 11 residues. The variable domain in full, completed from reference TRBV19 and TRBJ1-5, reads DGGITQSPKYLFRKEGQNVTLSCEQNLNHDAMYWYRQDPGQGLRLIYYSQIVNDFQKGDIAEGYSVSREKKESFPLTVTSAQKNPTAFYLCASTANQPQHFGDGTRLSIL.

The genes are TRBV30 and TRBJ1-2, with D perhaps TRBD1 (5 bases). V was trimmed by 5 bases and J by 4 bases, leaving 11 bases between them. Germline CDR1 is GTSNPN and CDR2 is SVGIG (reference sequence). This CDR3 comprises 12 residues. CDR3 bases: TGTGCCTGGGGCGGGACGGCCTATGGCTACACCTTC. It yields the protein CAWGGTAYGYTF.

V gene TRBV7-9 combines with J gene TRBJ2-6; the D is unclear. V lost 9 bases to trimming and J lost 3 bases, with 12 bases between them. In germline, CDR1 is SEHNR, CDR2 FQNEAQ (reference sequence). The CDR3 sequence is 14 residues long. This CDR3 is CARDSHFGANVLTF. The DNA of the CDR3 is TGTGCCAGGGATTCCCACTTTGGGGCCAACGTCCTGACTTTC.

The V and J genes are TRBV11-2 and TRBJ1-6; 9 nucleotides agree with TRBD1. V dropped 5 bases and J dropped 7; count of bases not matched to a gene: 12. This CDR3 has 17 amino acids. Per the germline V gene, CDR1 is SGHAT and CDR2 is FQNNGV. The CDR3: CASSTIFEGTGNSPLHF. The DNA for the CDR3 is TGTGCCAGCAGCACAATCTTCGAAGGGACAGGGAATTCACCCCTCCACTTT.

The genes are TRBV6-6 and TRBJ2-5, with 7 bases that match TRBD1. Trimming at V came to 1 base and at J to 1 base, leaving 0 bases not matched to a gene. The CDR3 totals 14 residues. Germline V CDR1 and CDR2: MNHNY, SVGAGI (reference sequence). The CDR3 DNA is TGTGCCAGCAGTTACTGGGACAGCCAAGAGACCCAGTACTTC. This codes for CASSYWDSQETQYF.

This sequence joins TRBV2 and TRBJ2-5; 9 bases fit TRBD2. The CDR3 length is 15 residues. The V gene end was trimmed by 4 bases and the J gene end by 2 bases; junction bases not matched to a gene: 5. Per the germline V gene, CDR1 is SNHLY and CDR2 is FYNNEI. CDR3 in amino acids: CASSVLAGYQETQYF. CDR3 sequence (DNA): TGTGCCAGCAGTGTTCTAGCGGGGTATCAAGAGACCCAGTACTTC. Drawing the rest from reference TRBV2 and TRBJ2-5, the complete variable domain is EPEVTQTPSHQVTQMGQEVILRCVPISNHLYFYWYRQILGQKVEFLVSFYNNEISEKSEIFDDQFSVERPDGSNFTLKIRSTKLEDSAMYFCASSVLAGYQETQYFGPGTRLLVL.

This clonotype was counted a single time. The rearrangement links TRBV5-1 to TRBJ2-7; perhaps D is TRBD1 or TRBD2 (5 bases each). Germline CDR1 and CDR2: SGHRS and YFSETQ. The ends were cut back, 9 bases at V and 5 bases at J, with 18 bases in the middle. The CDR3 runs 13 residues. The CDR3: CATATGTSNEQYF. CDR3 DNA: TGCGCCACCGCAACCGGGACCAGCAACGAGCAGTACTTC.

This chain uses TRBV20-1 with TRBJ2-1, with a tentative D call TRBD1 (6 bases). The germline CDR1 and CDR2 sequences are DFQATT and SNEGSKA (reference sequence). Trimming removed 4 bases from V and 6 bases from J, with 13 bases in between. This CDR3 spans 13 amino acids. This CDR3 is CSAKDRDSNEQFF. The CDR3 nucleotides are TGCAGTGCTAAGGACAGAGATTCCAATGAGCAGTTCTTC.

The chain recombines TRBV5-1 with TRBJ1-2, with D perhaps matching TRBD1 (6 bases). The length of the CDR3 is 15 residues. Germline-derived CDR1 and CDR2 are SGHRS and YFSETQ. V was cut by 0 bases and J by 3 bases, with 12 bases left in between. In DNA form, the CDR3 reads TGCGCCAGCAGCTTGGTTGAGGGGGAGCACTATGGCTACACCTTC. Amino acid sequence: CASSLVEGEHYGYTF.

The count of this clonotype is one. V is TRBV7-9 and J is TRBJ1-1; D is unresolved. Looked up from germline, CDR1 is SEHNR and CDR2 is FQNEAQ (reference sequence). The CDR3 totals 15 residues. Trimming took off 1 base at V and 2 bases at J, with 11 bases between the two ends. CDR3: CASSLVRQANTEAFF. CDR3 bases: TGTGCCAGCAGCTTAGTGAGGCAGGCAAACACTGAAGCTTTCTTT.

The chain is built from TRBV15 and TRBJ2-2; TRBD1 agrees at 8 bases. The CDR3 runs 14 residues. V dropped 8 bases and J dropped 2; count of bases not matched to a gene: 4. Germline CDR1 reads LNHNV; CDR2 reads YYDKDF (reference sequence). CDR3 protein: CATGDRGNTGELFF. The CDR3 nucleotides are TGTGCCACCGGCGACAGGGGTAACACCGGGGAGCTGTTTTTT.

The rearrangement uses TRBV6-2 or TRBV6-3 and TRBJ1-5; D is unclear. The germline V gene has CDR1 MNHEY and CDR2 SVGEGT. This CDR3 is built from 13 residues. Trimming shortened V by 1 base and J by 2 bases, and 3 bases separated the two germline ends. The CDR3 sequence is CASSYWGNQPQHF. In DNA form, the CDR3 reads TGTGCCAGCAGTTACTGGGGCAATCAGCCCCAGCATTTT.

The gene calls are TRBV5-1 and TRBJ1-1, with 7 bases that match TRBD1. Germline trimming cut 4 bases from V and 4 bases from J; bases unmatched to any gene: 13. This CDR3 has 16 residues. Germline V gene lookup returns CDR1 SGHRS and CDR2 YFSETQ. The CDR3 is CASSLLEGQASTEAFF. CDR3 bases: TGCGCCAGCAGCCTTCTGGAAGGACAGGCTAGCACTGAAGCTTTCTTT.

The V call is TRBV6-1, the J call TRBJ1-5; D ambiguous. This CDR3 spans 12 amino acids. V dropped 1 base and J dropped 4 bases, with 2 bases sitting between them. From germline, CDR1 is MNHNS and CDR2 SASEGT. For the CDR3, the DNA is TGTGCCAGCAGTGAAGAAAATCAGCCCCAGCATTTT. It specifies CASSEENQPQHF.

V gene TRBV12-3 or TRBV12-4 combines with J gene TRBJ2-5, with TRBD2 identical over 7 bases. V lost 5 bases and J lost 5; bases outside the gene matches: 8. This CDR3 comprises 14 residues. The DNA for the CDR3 is TGTGCCAGCAGTCCTAAGCGGGGCCGGGAGACCCAGTACTTC. Translated, it gives CASSPKRGRETQYF.